The rows below give T cell receptor beta chains drawn from one sample of a study of T cells after yellow fever vaccination. A single record per CDR3 protein comes from TCRdb applying MiXCR to the 5' RACE reads. The sample yields some 320,000 distinct CDR3 sequences, around a tenth seen once. Material: CD4+ T cells sorted from PBMCs, obtained 45 days after the yellow fever booster vaccination. These receptors were collected from a young man who received the YFV17D yellow fever vaccine. CDR3s include the opening cysteine and the closing phenylalanine or tryptophan. The D gene is left open where the match is weak. Some rows have no size entry. The others give once, few or many, or a class for an expanded clone.

d_gene	j_gene	v_gene	abundance	CDR3aa	CDR3nt
-	TRBJ2-1	TRBV12-3/TRBV12-4	few	CASSLPGTYNEQFF	TGTGCCAGCAGTTTACCGGGGACATACAATGAGCAGTTCTTC
-	TRBJ2-7	TRBV3-1	-	CASSQQVGNEQYF	TGTGCCAGCAGCCAACAGGTCGGGAACGAGCAGTACTTC
-	TRBJ2-5	TRBV27	-	CASSSPRTEETQYF	TGTGCCAGCAGTTCCCCCAGGACTGAAGAGACCCAGTACTTC
-	TRBJ1-1	TRBV20-1	-	CSARGVENTEAFF	TGCAGTGCTAGAGGGGTTGAGAACACTGAAGCTTTCTTT
TRBD1	TRBJ1-1	TRBV6-5	-	CASSSLTGGGTEAFF	TGTGCCAGCAGCTCTCTGACAGGGGGCGGCACTGAAGCTTTCTTT
-	TRBJ2-2	TRBV24-1	-	CATSDATRGTGELFF	TGTGCCACCAGTGATGCGACTAGGGGGACCGGGGAGCTGTTTTTT
-	TRBJ1-2	TRBV10-3	-	CATRDLRSGGYTF	TGTGCCACCCGGGACTTAAGGTCAGGTGGCTACACCTTC
TRBD1	TRBJ2-3	TRBV5-5	few	CASSLPRTGGGDTQYF	TGTGCCAGCAGCTTGCCCAGGACAGGGGGCGGGGATACGCAGTATTTT
-	TRBJ1-2	TRBV4-3	few	CASSQGRDYGYTF	TGCGCCAGCAGCCAAGGCAGGGACTATGGCTACACCTTC
-	TRBJ2-3	TRBV7-9	few	CASSFRDGGADTQYF	TGTGCCAGCAGCTTCAGGGATGGAGGCGCAGATACGCAGTATTTT
-	TRBJ1-1	TRBV29-1	-	CSGTFGDGTEAFF	TGCAGCGGCACCTTTGGGGACGGGACTGAAGCTTTCTTT
-	TRBJ1-4	TRBV7-2	-	CASSSPVGATNEKLFF	TGTGCCAGCAGCTCGCCCGTCGGAGCCACGAATGAAAAACTGTTTTTT
-	TRBJ2-1	TRBV28	-	CASSSPGGSYNEQFF	TGTGCCAGCAGCTCACCCGGGGGCTCCTACAATGAGCAGTTCTTC
-	TRBJ2-7	TRBV5-5	-	CASSLAPGRDLYEQYF	TGTGCCAGCAGCTTGGCCCCAGGCAGGGACCTCTACGAGCAGTACTTC
-	TRBJ2-5	TRBV7-9	few	CASTGQTLRETQYF	TGTGCCAGCACCGGACAGACCCTCCGGGAGACCCAGTACTTC
-	TRBJ2-2	TRBV7-9	-	CASPLTRLTNTGELFF	TGTGCCAGTCCCCTAACCCGACTCACGAACACCGGGGAGCTGTTTTTT
TRBD1	TRBJ1-5	TRBV29-1	few	CSGARDSSYSNQPQHF	TGCAGCGGAGCCCGGGACAGTTCATATAGCAATCAGCCCCAGCATTTT
TRBD1	TRBJ2-3	TRBV10-3	many	CAIATGNTDTQYF	TGTGCCATAGCGACAGGGAACACAGATACGCAGTATTTT
-	TRBJ2-1	TRBV14	many	CASSQPHNEQFF	TGTGCCAGCAGCCAACCCCACAATGAGCAGTTCTTC
-	TRBJ1-2	TRBV12-5	few	CASGQDTAYGYTF	TGTGCTAGTGGCCAGGACACAGCCTATGGCTACACCTTC
TRBD1	TRBJ2-2	TRBV11-3	-	CASSSNRDRFLAGELFF	TGTGCCAGCAGCTCCAACCGGGACAGATTTTTGGCCGGGGAGCTGTTTTTT
-	TRBJ1-1	TRBV18	few	CASSPTEMNTEAFF	TGTGCCAGCTCGCCTACCGAGATGAACACTGAAGCTTTCTTT
-	TRBJ1-2	TRBV5-4	-	CASSLEADYGYTF	TGTGCCAGCAGCTTGGAGGCGGATTATGGCTACACCTTC
-	TRBJ1-2	TRBV7-2	many	CASSFREYYGYTF	TGTGCCAGCAGCTTCCGGGAATACTATGGCTACACCTTC
TRBD2	TRBJ2-1	TRBV4-3	-	CASKPGLAGGQGRNEQFF	TGCGCCAGCAAACCGGGACTAGCGGGGGGGCAGGGTAGAAATGAGCAGTTCTTC
-	TRBJ2-2	TRBV2	-	CASIGRTGELFF	TGTGCCAGCATAGGGCGGACCGGGGAGCTGTTTTTT
-	TRBJ1-2	TRBV18	few	CASSSTAMFAYGYTF	TGTGCCAGCTCCTCGACAGCCATGTTTGCGTATGGCTACACCTTC
-	TRBJ2-5	TRBV5-6	few	CASSFRQDAETQYF	TGTGCCAGCAGCTTTAGACAGGATGCAGAGACCCAGTACTTC
-	TRBJ1-2	TRBV18	few	CASSPYSRTTNYGYTF	TGTGCCAGCTCACCCTATTCGCGGACTACTAACTATGGCTACACCTTC
TRBD2	TRBJ2-2	TRBV7-3	-	CASSFTSGANTGELFF	TGTGCCAGCAGCTTTACTAGCGGGGCGAACACCGGGGAGCTGTTTTTT
-	TRBJ2-1	TRBV4-3	-	CASSQVHPESDEQFF	TGCGCCAGCAGCCAAGTACACCCCGAGTCCGATGAGCAGTTCTTC
-	TRBJ1-5	TRBV7-8	few	CASSLVGGQGDLPQHF	TGTGCCAGCAGCTTAGTGGGGGGGCAGGGTGACCTGCCCCAGCATTTT
-	TRBJ2-3	TRBV5-1	many	CASSLFLFTDTQYF	TGCGCCAGCAGCTTGTTTCTCTTTACAGATACGCAGTATTTT
-	TRBJ2-5	TRBV7-3	-	CASSHGYQETQYF	TGTGCCAGCAGCCACGGGTATCAAGAGACCCAGTACTTC
-	TRBJ2-5	TRBV24-1	few	CATSPSGSETQYF	TGTGCCACCAGCCCGTCGGGGTCGGAGACCCAGTACTTC
-	TRBJ2-4	TRBV5-4	few	CASSGSQGAKNIQYF	TGTGCCAGCAGCGGCTCCCAAGGGGCCAAAAACATTCAGTACTTC
TRBD1	TRBJ1-2	TRBV7-2	many	CASSVDREFTF	TGTGCCAGCAGCGTAGACAGGGAATTCACCTTC
-	TRBJ2-6	TRBV2	few	CASSELGSGANVLTF	TGTGCCAGCAGTGAGTTGGGCTCTGGGGCCAACGTCCTGACTTTC
TRBD1	TRBJ1-5	TRBV4-1	-	CASSQDVGGDQPQHF	TGCGCCAGCAGCCAAGATGTAGGGGGCGATCAGCCCCAGCATTTT
-	TRBJ2-1	TRBV6-2/TRBV6-3	once	CASSSGWRNEQFF	TGTGCCAGCAGTTCGGGCTGGAGGAATGAGCAGTTCTTC
-	TRBJ1-1	TRBV5-1	few	CASSLSKGGGNTEAFF	TGCGCCAGCAGCTTGAGTAAAGGGGGAGGGAACACTGAAGCTTTCTTT
TRBD2	TRBJ2-5	TRBV4-2	many	CASSPLSAGEETQYF	TGTGCCAGCAGCCCTCTGTCAGCGGGGGAAGAGACCCAGTACTTC
-	TRBJ2-1	TRBV20-1	few	CSATGSSYNEQFF	TGCAGTGCTACGGGGAGCTCCTACAATGAGCAGTTCTTC
-	TRBJ2-7	TRBV7-2	-	CASSLLSGTNFYEQYF	TGTGCCAGCAGCTTACTTTCCGGGACCAATTTCTACGAGCAGTACTTC
TRBD1	TRBJ2-1	TRBV9	few	CASSTRTGTAAGEQFF	TGTGCCAGCAGCACAAGGACAGGGACAGCGGCAGGTGAGCAGTTCTTC
TRBD1	TRBJ1-2	TRBV12-3/TRBV12-4	-	CASRMDRRLYGYTF	TGTGCCAGCAGGATGGACAGGCGCCTCTATGGCTACACCTTC
-	TRBJ2-3	TRBV7-2	medium-sized	CASSLVVGTDTQYF	TGTGCCAGCAGCTTAGTGGTGGGGACAGATACGCAGTATTTT
-	TRBJ2-5	TRBV5-6	-	CASCRDIQGQETQYF	TGTGCCAGCTGCCGGGACATTCAGGGGCAAGAGACCCAGTACTTC
TRBD1	TRBJ2-5	TRBV20-1	many	CSATTGREETQYF	TGCAGTGCCACGACAGGGCGGGAAGAGACCCAGTACTTC
-	TRBJ1-2	TRBV20-1	-	CSAAGGVIYGYTF	TGCAGTGCAGCAGGAGGGGTGATCTATGGCTACACCTTC
-	TRBJ1-1	TRBV6-6	-	CASSYGSGSSKNTEAFF	TGTGCCAGCAGTTACGGGTCAGGGAGTTCGAAGAACACTGAAGCTTTCTTT
-	TRBJ1-1	TRBV27	-	CASSRNRALDTEAFF	TGTGCCAGCAGTAGGAACAGGGCGCTGGACACTGAAGCTTTCTTT
-	TRBJ2-1	TRBV12-3/TRBV12-4	many	CATRLHPLEQFF	TGTGCCACCCGACTGCACCCCCTGGAGCAGTTCTTC
-	TRBJ1-1	TRBV29-1	few	CRGDTGSAGTEAFF	TGCAGGGGGGATACCGGGAGTGCGGGCACTGAAGCTTTCTTT
-	TRBJ1-1	TRBV29-1	-	CSVVVTEAFF	TGCAGCGTTGTTGTCACTGAAGCTTTCTTT
-	TRBJ1-2	TRBV7-9	-	CASGRDTYGYTF	TGTGCCAGCGGGCGGGATACCTATGGCTACACCTTC
TRBD2	TRBJ2-1	TRBV4-1	few	CASSLGLAGHYNEQFF	TGCGCCAGCAGTCTAGGACTAGCGGGGCACTACAATGAGCAGTTCTTC
-	TRBJ1-1	TRBV28	few	CASTLGGAEAFF	TGTGCCAGCACCCTGGGGGGGGCTGAAGCTTTCTTT
TRBD2	TRBJ2-1	TRBV5-6	-	CASSGTSRPYNEQFF	TGTGCCAGCAGCGGGACTAGCCGGCCCTACAATGAGCAGTTCTTC
-	TRBJ2-2	TRBV7-3	few	CASSPPGSVETGELFF	TGTGCCAGCAGCCCTCCGGGATCAGTAGAGACCGGGGAGCTGTTTTTT